Shown below are 32 T cell receptor beta chains from a single sample sequenced in a study of blood T cells in healthy people across ages. A second PCR of 7 to 11 cycles used a sample-barcoded 5' primer and a J-beta primer mix. TCRdb used MiXCR to reprocess the 5' RACE reads, holding one entry per CDR3 protein. The table includes some 850,000 distinct CDR3 sequences, 20% to 30% detected once. These data are also associated with another study on T cells of mothers and their children.

Sample: blood. The receptors stem from a boy between 10 and 17 years old in good health.

The table lists this clonotype with a few counts. V and J are TRBV12-5 and TRBJ2-3; D possibly corresponds to TRBD2 (6 bases). CDR3 size: 18 residues. CDR1 is LGHNT and CDR2 is FRNRAP in the germline V gene. V was shortened by 8 bases and J by 6 bases, with 30 bases between the two germline ends. The chain's CDR3 is CASLVGSGTSLGRDTQYF. CDR3 bases: TGTGCTAGTCTAGTAGGATCCGGGACTTCCCTGGGGAGGGATACGCAGTATTTT.

Only a few counts were recorded for this clonotype. The V and J genes are TRBV29-1 and TRBJ2-1, with 9 nucleotides matching TRBD1. The J call may be mistaken, given a closer DNA end match to TRBJ2-7. Germline loops: CDR1 SQVTM, CDR2 ANQGSEA. The CDR3 length is 13 residues. DNA of the CDR3: TGCAGCGTTGAAGGACAGGGGGACTACGAGCAGTACTTC. Translated: CSVEGQGDYEQYF.

This clonotype appeared a few times. The V gene is TRBV2, the J gene TRBJ2-2, with D perhaps matching TRBD2 (5 bases). The CDR3 is made up of 15 amino acids. Between the trimmed V and J ends, which lost 4 bases and 0 bases, there was a span of 9 bases. Looked up from germline, CDR1 is SNHLY and CDR2 is FYNNEI. DNA for the CDR3: TGTGCCAGCAGTGTGGTGGAGGCGAACACCGGGGAGCTGTTTTTT. Translating gives CASSVVEANTGELFF.

The table lists this clonotype with a few counts. J is TRBJ2-7 and V is TRBV20-1; the match to TRBD2 covers 10 bases. This CDR3 contains 16 residues. V gave up 6 bases and J gave up 0 bases; unmatched junction bases: 11. Germline assignment: CDR1 DFQATT and CDR2 SNEGSKA (reference sequence). The CDR3 DNA follows: TGCAGTGCCCGGCTAGCGGGAGTGTCGGACTCCTACGAGCAGTACTTC. It encodes CSARLAGVSDSYEQYF.

This clonotype was observed a few times. The DNA for the CDR3 is TGTGCCAGCAGTTACCGTCCCGGGACAGCCTCTGGGGCCAACGTCCTGACTTTC. It translates to CASSYRPGTASGANVLTF. V is TRBV6-2 or TRBV6-3 and J is TRBJ2-6; TRBD1 matches at 7 bases. V lost 2 bases and J lost 0; bases outside the gene matches: 7. CDR3 size: 18 residues. Per germline, CDR1 MNHEY and CDR2 SVGEGT.

The chain has TRBV20-1 and TRBJ2-5; possible D gene TRBD2, 5 bases. Trimming took off 6 bases at V and 5 bases at J, with 16 bases between the two ends. The CDR3 length is 13 residues. Germline CDR1 is DFQATT and CDR2 is SNEGSKA (reference sequence). This chain's CDR3 is CSAPGRPGETQYF. CDR3 bases: TGCAGTGCCCCGGGCCGACCGGGGGAGACCCAGTACTTC.

The genes are TRBV12-3 or TRBV12-4 and TRBJ1-4; unclear D gene. The V and J ends lost 5 bases and 7 bases respectively, with 17 bases between them. The CDR3 is made up of 15 amino acids. CDR3 coding DNA: TGTGCCAGCAGTCCCATAGGAGGGTATAGTGAAAAACTGTTTTTT. This sequence encodes CASSPIGGYSEKLFF.

This clonotype was seen only a few times. J is TRBJ2-1 and V is TRBV10-3; D may be TRBD1 (6 bases). With 0 bases removed from V and 3 bases from J, the gap between germline ends came to 9 bases. The germline gives CDR1 ENHRY, CDR2 SYGVKD. The CDR3 extends over 15 amino acids. CDR3 sequence: CAISESKQGYNEQFF. The CDR3 nucleotides are TGTGCCATCAGTGAGTCCAAACAGGGCTACAATGAGCAGTTCTTC.

V gene TRBV20-1 combines with J gene TRBJ2-1, with 8 bases matching TRBD1. V dropped 3 bases and J dropped 0; count of bases not matched to a gene: 7. The V gene's germline CDR1 is DFQATT and CDR2 SNEGSKA (reference sequence). The CDR3 contains 16 residues. The CDR3 coding sequence is TGCAGTGCTAGGAGGACAGGGTCCGTCTCCTACAATGAGCAGTTCTTC. It yields the protein CSARRTGSVSYNEQFF.

This clonotype was found a few times. The chain employs TRBV13 and TRBJ1-1; D uncertain. This CDR3 contains 16 residues. The V end lost 3 bases, the J end lost 0 bases, and 14 bases lay between the germline ends. CDR1 PRHDT and CDR2 FYEKMQ come from the germline V gene (reference sequence). CDR3 protein: CASSFSRRYMNTEAFF. The CDR3 bases are TGTGCCAGCAGCTTCTCCCGACGGTACATGAACACTGAAGCTTTCTTT.

The V call is TRBV29-1, the J call TRBJ1-5; D uncertain. V shed 4 bases and J shed 1 base, with 11 bases lying between them. From germline, CDR1 is SQVTM and CDR2 ANQGSEA. The CDR3 totals 14 residues. In nucleotides, the CDR3 is TGCAGCGTTGTTGTTGATGGCAGCAATCAGCCCCAGCATTTT. It specifies CSVVVDGSNQPQHF.

V is TRBV5-1 and J is TRBJ2-5; TRBD2 is a possible D gene (6 bases). This CDR3 region has 14 residues. V was pared by 4 bases and J by 7 bases, with 17 bases between. Germline CDR1 is SGHRS and CDR2 is YFSETQ. The CDR3: CASSPLDGGGTQYF. The CDR3 DNA is TGCGCCAGCAGCCCTTTGGACGGGGGAGGGACCCAGTACTTC.

This rearrangement joins TRBV2 to TRBJ2-5; D possibly corresponds to TRBD2 (5 bases). V was pared by 8 bases and J by 5 bases, with 15 bases between. The germline V gene encodes CDR1 SNHLY and CDR2 FYNNEI. This CDR3 is 13 amino acids long. The CDR3 loop is CASPRDSSETQYF. CDR3 coding DNA: TGTGCCAGCCCGAGGGATAGCAGTGAGACCCAGTACTTC. Looking up the rest from reference TRBV2 and TRBJ2-5 gives the full variable domain: EPEVTQTPSHQVTQMGQEVILRCVPISNHLYFYWYRQILGQKVEFLVSFYNNEISEKSEIFDDQFSVERPDGSNFTLKIRSTKLEDSAMYFCASPRDSSETQYFGPGTRLLVL.

This clonotype was observed a few times. The chain joins TRBV18 to TRBJ2-1; unclear D gene. TRBJ2-7 explains the end of the DNA better; the J call may be wrong. CDR1 is KGHSH and CDR2 is LQKENI in the germline V gene. The CDR3 runs 14 residues. For the CDR3, the DNA is TGTGCCAGCTCACCGCTACCTTCCAGTGAAGAGCAGTACTTC. It codes for CASSPLPSSEEQYF.

The V call is TRBV29-1, the J call TRBJ1-2; D remains ambiguous. This CDR3 region has 11 residues. V lost 8 bases and J 4 bases, leaving 11 bases between the germline ends. Germline V gene sequence: CDR1 SQVTM, CDR2 ANQGSEA. The CDR3 loop is CSSGSTYGYTF. As DNA, the CDR3 is TGCAGCTCGGGATCCACCTATGGCTACACCTTC. Variable domain in full (rest from reference TRBV29-1 and TRBJ1-2): SAVISQKPSRDICQRGTSLTIQCQVDSQVTMMFWYRQQPGQSLTLIATANQGSEATYESGFVIDKFPISRPNLTFSTLTVSNMSPEDSSIYLCSSGSTYGYTFGSGTRLTVV.

The gene calls are TRBV6-5 and TRBJ2-3; possible D gene TRBD1, 6 bases. Looked up from germline, CDR1 is MNHEY and CDR2 is SVGAGI. V was cut by 10 bases and J by 6 bases, with 17 bases left in between. This CDR3 is built from 13 residues. Written as DNA, the CDR3 is TGTGCCACCCGATCCTCCCAGGGGGATACGCAGTATTTT. This sequence encodes CATRSSQGDTQYF.

This clonotype was seen a few times. The junction differs from germline at one of its ends, possibly a read error. The V and J genes are TRBV7-9 and TRBJ2-1; D ambiguous. CDR1 and CDR2 (germline): SEHNR, FQNEAQ (reference sequence). The CDR3 is 13 amino acids. The CDR3 loop reads CAGSLASPNEQFF. The CDR3 region has the DNA TGTGCCGGCAGCTTAGCCAGCCCCAATGAGCAGTTCTTC.

The chain has TRBV2 and TRBJ1-4, with 10 nucleotides matching TRBD1. Germline CDR1 SNHLY, CDR2 FYNNEI. The ends lost 7 bases at V and 7 bases at J; junction bases unmatched: 6. This CDR3 is built from 14 residues. For the CDR3, the DNA is TGTGCCAGCAAATCGACAGGGGGCGGTGAAAAACTGTTTTTT. Amino acid sequence: CASKSTGGGEKLFF.

This clonotype appeared a few times. The CDR3 DNA reads as TGTGCCAGCGGAGGGCGGGGGGGCCAAGAGACCCAGTACTTC. Protein: CASGGRGGQETQYF. The chain joins TRBV7-6 to TRBJ2-5; 9 bases are shared with TRBD2. CDR1 and CDR2 from the germline V gene are SGHVS and FNYEAQ. V gave up 8 bases and J gave up 1 base; unmatched junction bases: 5. The CDR3 has 14 amino acids. The full variable domain, its missing parts supplied by reference TRBV7-6 and TRBJ2-5, is GAGVSQSPRYKVTKRGQDVALRCDPISGHVSLYWYRQALGQGPEFLTYFNYEAQQDKSGLPNDRFSAERPEGSISTLTIQRTEQRDSAMYRCASGGRGGQETQYFGPGTRLLVL.

This clonotype was seen a handful of times. The V and J genes are TRBV5-6 and TRBJ1-2; D ambiguous. Germline CDR1 and CDR2: SGHDT and YYEEEE. Trimming left V 4 bases short and J 4 bases short, with 14 bases between. The CDR3 runs 14 residues. The CDR3 nucleotides read TGTGCCAGCAGCCCTTACCCGACGGGCTATGGCTACACCTTC. It specifies CASSPYPTGYGYTF.

V and J are TRBV7-9 and TRBJ2-1; 8 positions agree with TRBD2. CDR3 size: 15 residues. CDR1 and CDR2 from the germline V gene are SEHNR and FQNEAQ (reference sequence). Trimming at V came to 7 bases and at J to 0 bases, leaving 5 bases not matched to a gene. CDR3 protein: CASTTSGASYNEQFF. In DNA, the CDR3 is TGTGCCAGCACAACTAGCGGCGCCTCCTACAATGAGCAGTTCTTC. Complete variable domain (other parts from reference TRBV7-9 and TRBJ2-1): DTGVSQNPRHKITKRGQNVTFRCDPISEHNRLYWYRQTLGQGPEFLTYFQNEAQLEKSRLLSDRFSAERPKGSFSTLEIQRTEQGDSAMYLCASTTSGASYNEQFFGPGTRLTVL.

This clonotype was picked up a small number of times. The genes are TRBV7-9 and TRBJ2-3, with D tentatively TRBD2 (5 bases). Germline V gene data show CDR1 as SEHNR and CDR2 as FQNEAQ (reference sequence). Trimming cost V 4 bases and J 4 bases, with 18 bases left between them. This CDR3 has 16 residues. The CDR3 is CASSWVGRGIADTQYF. The CDR3 DNA sequence: TGTGCCAGCAGCTGGGTCGGACGGGGAATCGCAGATACGCAGTATTTT.

This clonotype was recorded a few times. The chain couples TRBV2 to TRBJ1-2; no firm D call. The CDR3 has 12 residues. Germline V lookup: CDR1 SNHLY, CDR2 FYNNEI. V was clipped by 4 bases and J by 6 bases, with 9 bases between them. The chain's CDR3 is CASSVADHGYTF. The CDR3 DNA reads TGTGCCAGCAGTGTGGCAGACCATGGCTACACCTTC.

The CDR3, as DNA: TGCGCCAGCAGCTTGGGTGGGGCAGGGGATTTCGGCAACTATGGCTACACCTTC. Protein sequence: CASSLGGAGDFGNYGYTF. The V gene is TRBV5-1, the J gene TRBJ1-2; a possible D gene is TRBD1 (6 bases). CDR1 and CDR2 from the germline V gene are SGHRS and YFSETQ. The CDR3 runs to 18 residues. Trimming shortened V by 0 bases and J by 2 bases, and 20 bases separated the two germline ends.

This chain uses TRBV15 with TRBJ2-5; maybe TRBD1 (7 bases). The germline V gene has CDR1 LNHNV and CDR2 YYDKDF (reference sequence). V lost 3 bases to trimming and J lost 2 bases, with 16 bases between them. The CDR3 length is 16 residues. CDR3 nucleotide sequence: TGTGCCACCAGCAGCTTTGGGACAGCGGGTCAAGAGACCCAGTACTTC. Its protein product is CATSSFGTAGQETQYF.

The rearrangement links TRBV2 to TRBJ2-1; 8 positions match TRBD1. The CDR3 length is 14 residues. CDR1 is SNHLY and CDR2 is FYNNEI in the germline V gene. J gave up 5 bases and V 6 bases, and 6 bases lay outside the gene matches. CDR3 protein: CASSVGQANNEQFF. DNA of the CDR3: TGTGCCAGCAGCGTGGGACAGGCGAACAATGAGCAGTTCTTC.

This chain joins TRBV20-1 and TRBJ2-5; the match to TRBD2 covers 7 bases. Trimming removed 0 bases from V and 1 base from J; junction bases left unmatched: 5. Germline V lookup: CDR1 DFQATT, CDR2 SNEGSKA (reference sequence). The CDR3 extends over 15 amino acids. The CDR3 reads CSARDAQRGQETQYF. The CDR3 DNA reads TGCAGTGCTAGAGATGCCCAGCGGGGCCAAGAGACCCAGTACTTC.

The chain combines TRBV4-2 with TRBJ2-1; 10 bases align to TRBD1. CDR1 is LGHNA and CDR2 is YNFKEQ in the germline V gene. After removal of 9 bases from V and 8 bases from J, the junction contained 13 bases not matched to a gene. The CDR3 covers 15 residues. CDR3 DNA: TGTGCCAGTATGCCGGGACAGGGGATTCTACATGAGCAGTTCTTC. It encodes CASMPGQGILHEQFF.

The rearrangement joins TRBV2 to TRBJ1-5; possible D gene TRBD1, 5 bases. This CDR3 spans 14 amino acids. Trimming cost V 6 bases and J 6 bases, with 15 bases left between them. CDR1 and CDR2 (germline): SNHLY, FYNNEI. Here the CDR3 reads CASRGDSFSQPQHF. The CDR3 DNA follows: TGTGCCAGCAGGGGGGATTCCTTCTCTCAGCCCCAGCATTTT.

This clonotype showed up just a few times. This chain uses TRBV5-1 with TRBJ2-5; D might be TRBD1 (6 bases). Trimming pared 4 bases from V and 1 base from J, leaving 14 bases between. Germline values: CDR1 SGHRS, CDR2 YFSETQ. This CDR3 has 15 amino acids. For the CDR3, the DNA is TGCGCCAGCAGCCAAGTGGGGGACACCCAAGAGACCCAGTACTTC. It is translated as CASSQVGDTQETQYF.

The sample holds a few counts of this clonotype. The chain recombines TRBV6-4 with TRBJ2-1; D tentatively fits TRBD1 or TRBD2 (7 bases each). With 0 bases removed from V and 4 bases from J, the gap between germline ends came to 16 bases. This CDR3 has 17 amino acids. Per the germline V gene, CDR1 is MRHNA and CDR2 is SNTAGT. CDR3 DNA sequence: TGTGCCAGCAGTGACTCCGGGGCCAGGGGGGGTTACAATGAGCAGTTCTTC. Its translation is CASSDSGARGGYNEQFF.

The chain uses TRBV6-6 and TRBJ2-7, with D perhaps being TRBD1 or TRBD2 (6 bases each). The germline V and J ends were trimmed by 2 bases and 6 bases, with 11 bases remaining between them. Germline CDR1 is MNHNY and CDR2 is SVGAGI (reference sequence). The CDR3 spans 13 residues. This CDR3 is CASSYPQGGEQYF. The CDR3 nucleotides are TGTGCCAGCAGTTACCCACAGGGAGGCGAGCAGTACTTC.